The rows below give T cell receptor beta chains drawn from one sample of a study of shared clonotypes between healthy human individuals. Clones were read by immunoSEQ multiplex PCR, and TCRdb kept only the in-frame ones, dropping some. Seen here are under 1 million clones, 90% to 97% observed once, and the top ten hold around 0.25%. The sample was naive CD8+ T cells sorted from blood. All receptors come from a man aged 25-40 years in good health. CDR3s include the opening cysteine and the closing phenylalanine or tryptophan. D genes are given only for firm matches.

v_call	j_call	d_call	cdr3_aa	cdr3_nt
TRBV15	TRBJ1-4	NA	CATSRVSGTYNEKLFF	TGTGCCACCAGCAGGGTCTCCGGGACATATAATGAAAAACTGTTTTTT
TRBV9	TRBJ2-1	TRBD2	CASSVDPSGSTYNEQFF	TGTGCCAGCAGCGTAGACCCTAGCGGGAGCACCTACAATGAGCAGTTCTTC
TRBV29-1	TRBJ2-7	NA	CSVETVYYEQYF	TGCAGCGTTGAGACAGTCTACTACGAGCAGTACTTC
TRBV10-3	TRBJ2-1	NA	CAITSRAESSYNEQFF	TGTGCCATCACTTCTCGGGCAGAAAGCTCCTACAATGAGCAGTTCTTC
TRBV28	TRBJ2-1	TRBD2	CASSLGLAGGNEQFF	TGTGCCAGCAGTTTGGGGCTAGCGGGGGGTAATGAGCAGTTCTTC
TRBV2	TRBJ2-3	TRBD2	CASRFTLADRNTDTQYF	TGTGCCAGCAGATTCACACTAGCGGACCGAAACACAGATACGCAGTATTTT
TRBV27	TRBJ1-3	TRBD1	CASSPGQGNTIYF	TGTGCCAGCAGCCCGGGACAGGGAAACACCATATATTTT
TRBV19	TRBJ2-7	NA	CASGVLYEQYF	TGTGCCAGCGGAGTTCTCTACGAGCAGTACTTC
TRBV19	TRBJ1-1	NA	CASSISPNTEAFF	TGTGCCAGTAGTATATCCCCTAACACTGAAGCTTTCTTT
TRBV14	TRBJ2-7	TRBD2	CASSQTSGMIATRYF	TGTGCCAGCAGCCAAACTAGCGGGATGATCGCTACCCGGTACTTC
TRBV2	TRBJ1-5	NA	CASSDGQSNQPQHF	TGTGCCAGCAGTGACGGACAGAGCAATCAGCCCCAGCATTTT
TRBV19	TRBJ2-7	NA	CASSPGLLSYEQYF	TGTGCCAGTAGTCCGGGACTTCTATCCTACGAGCAGTACTTC
TRBV5-5	TRBJ2-1	NA	CASSSSPGVGYNEQFF	TGTGCCAGCAGCTCCTCGCCAGGGGTTGGGTACAATGAGCAGTTCTTC